This T cell receptor (beta chain) emerged from a study of lymphopenia after photon versus proton radiotherapy. Regarding the study as a whole: Proton therapy kept repertoires fairly stable, unlike photons, which gained effector/memory cells.

Method: immunoSEQ multiplex PCR; TCRdb's copy keeps in-frame clones and lacks some. There are about 65,000 clones in the sample; approximately 87% occur only once, and less than 14% lies in the top ten. Germline-derived CDR1 and CDR2 are MNHEY and SVGAGI. V lost 6 bases, J lost 6 bases, and 12 bases lay in between. The CDR3 contains 14 residues. Remarks on this clone: Its antigen is as yet unknown.

The sample consisted of peripheral blood, taken from a patient treated with proton-based radiotherapy. V gene TRBV6-5 combines with J gene TRBJ1-6, with D possibly being TRBD1 (6 bases). This TCR was recovered from a man of 80 years or more with esophageal cancer. CDR3 in amino acids: CASSLDRLNSPLHF. In nucleotides, the CDR3 is TGTGCCAGCAGCCTGGACAGACTTAATTCACCCCTCCACTTT.